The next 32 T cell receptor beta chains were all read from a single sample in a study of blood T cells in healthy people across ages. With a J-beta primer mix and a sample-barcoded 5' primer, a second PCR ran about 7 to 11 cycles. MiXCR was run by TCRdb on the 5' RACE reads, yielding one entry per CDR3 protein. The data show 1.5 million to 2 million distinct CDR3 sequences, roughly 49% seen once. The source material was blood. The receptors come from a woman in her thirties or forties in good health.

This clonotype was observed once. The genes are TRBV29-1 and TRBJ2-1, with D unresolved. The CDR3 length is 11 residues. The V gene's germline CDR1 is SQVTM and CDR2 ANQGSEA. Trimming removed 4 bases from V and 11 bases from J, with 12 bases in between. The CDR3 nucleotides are TGCAGCGTTGGAACGGGCGGTAAGCAGTTCTTC. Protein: CSVGTGGKQFF.

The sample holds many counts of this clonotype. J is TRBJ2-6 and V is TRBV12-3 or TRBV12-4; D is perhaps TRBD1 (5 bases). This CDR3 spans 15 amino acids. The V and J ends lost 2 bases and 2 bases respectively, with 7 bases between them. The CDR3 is CASSLRQTGANVLTF. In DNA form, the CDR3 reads TGTGCCAGCAGTTTAAGACAGACTGGGGCCAACGTCCTGACTTTC.

The CDR3 DNA reads TGCAGTGCTAGAGACAGGGCATCTAGCACAGATACGCAGTATTTT. This translates into CSARDRASSTDTQYF. The chain links TRBV20-1 to TRBJ2-3, with a tentative D call TRBD1 (5 bases). Looked up from germline, CDR1 is DFQATT and CDR2 is SNEGSKA (reference sequence). This CDR3 is 15 amino acids long. The germline V and J ends were trimmed by 0 bases and 0 bases, with 10 bases remaining between them.

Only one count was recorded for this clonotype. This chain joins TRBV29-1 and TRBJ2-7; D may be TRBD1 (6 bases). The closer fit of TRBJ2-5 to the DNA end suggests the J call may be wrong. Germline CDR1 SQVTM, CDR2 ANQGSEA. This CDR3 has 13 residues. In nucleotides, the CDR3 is TGCAGCGGTGATGGCAGGGGTGGGGAGACCCAGTACTTC. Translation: CSGDGRGGETQYF.

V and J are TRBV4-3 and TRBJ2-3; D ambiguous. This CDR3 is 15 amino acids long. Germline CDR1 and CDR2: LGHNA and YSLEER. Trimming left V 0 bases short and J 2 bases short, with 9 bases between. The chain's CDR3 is CASSQELRPTDTQYF. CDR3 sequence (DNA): TGCGCCAGCAGCCAAGAATTGCGCCCCACAGATACGCAGTATTTT.

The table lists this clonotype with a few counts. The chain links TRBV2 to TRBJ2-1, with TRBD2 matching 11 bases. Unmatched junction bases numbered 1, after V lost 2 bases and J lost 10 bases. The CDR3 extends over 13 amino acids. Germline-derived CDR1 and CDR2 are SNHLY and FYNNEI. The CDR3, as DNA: TGTGCCAGCAGTGAAACTAGCGGGGGAGAGCAGTTCTTC. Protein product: CASSETSGGEQFF.

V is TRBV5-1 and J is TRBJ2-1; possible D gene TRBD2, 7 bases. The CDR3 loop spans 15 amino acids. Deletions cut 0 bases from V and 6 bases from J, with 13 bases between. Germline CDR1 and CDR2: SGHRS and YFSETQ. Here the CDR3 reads CASSLEGGRTNEQFF. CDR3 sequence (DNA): TGCGCCAGCAGCTTGGAGGGGGGGCGAACCAATGAGCAGTTCTTC. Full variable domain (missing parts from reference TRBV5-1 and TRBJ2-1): KAGVTQTPRYLIKTRGQQVTLSCSPISGHRSVSWYQQTPGQGLQFLFEYFSETQRNKGNFPGRFSGRQFSNSRSEMNVSTLELGDSALYLCASSLEGGRTNEQFFGPGTRLTVL.

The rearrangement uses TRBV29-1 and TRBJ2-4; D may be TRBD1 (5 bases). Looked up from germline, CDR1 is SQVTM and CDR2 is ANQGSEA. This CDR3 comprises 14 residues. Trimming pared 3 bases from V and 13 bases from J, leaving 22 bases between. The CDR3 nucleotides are TGCAGCGTTGATTCAGGGCCCCATGTCAAGGAGCAGTACTTC. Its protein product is CSVDSGPHVKEQYF.

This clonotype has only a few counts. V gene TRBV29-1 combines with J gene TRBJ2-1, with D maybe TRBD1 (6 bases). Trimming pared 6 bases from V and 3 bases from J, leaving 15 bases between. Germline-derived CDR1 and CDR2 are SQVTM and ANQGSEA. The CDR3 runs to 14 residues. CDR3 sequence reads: CSVDTGFRYNEQFF. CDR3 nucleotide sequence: TGCAGCGTAGATACAGGGTTTCGCTACAATGAGCAGTTCTTC.

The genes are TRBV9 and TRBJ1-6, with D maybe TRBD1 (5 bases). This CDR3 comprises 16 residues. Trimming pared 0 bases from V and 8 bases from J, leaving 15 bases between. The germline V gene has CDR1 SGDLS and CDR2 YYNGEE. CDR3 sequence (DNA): TGTGCCAGCAGCGTAGTTGACGGACCGGGGGATTCACCCCTCCACTTT. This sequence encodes CASSVVDGPGDSPLHF.

In DNA, the CDR3 is TGTGCCAGCAGCGCAAGGACTAGCCCAAGGGGAGATACGCAGTATTTT. Its protein is CASSARTSPRGDTQYF. This chain connects TRBV28 to TRBJ2-3, with 8 bases that match TRBD2. The junction had 13 bases not matched to a gene; V was cut back by 6 bases and J by 5 bases. Germline CDR1 reads MDHEN; CDR2 reads SYDVKM. CDR3 length equals 16 residues.

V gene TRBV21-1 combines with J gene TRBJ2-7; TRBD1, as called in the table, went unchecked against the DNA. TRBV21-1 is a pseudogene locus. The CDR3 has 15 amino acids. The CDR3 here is CASSKGGTGSYEQYF. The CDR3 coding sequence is TGTGCCAGCAGCAAAGGAGGGACAGGGTCCTACGAGCAGTACTTC.

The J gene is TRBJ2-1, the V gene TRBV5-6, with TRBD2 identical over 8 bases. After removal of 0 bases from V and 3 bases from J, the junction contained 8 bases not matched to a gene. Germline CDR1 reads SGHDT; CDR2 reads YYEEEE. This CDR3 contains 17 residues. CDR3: CASSLGWGGGRYNEQFF. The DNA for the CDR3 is TGTGCCAGCAGCTTGGGGTGGGGCGGGGGGCGCTACAATGAGCAGTTCTTC.

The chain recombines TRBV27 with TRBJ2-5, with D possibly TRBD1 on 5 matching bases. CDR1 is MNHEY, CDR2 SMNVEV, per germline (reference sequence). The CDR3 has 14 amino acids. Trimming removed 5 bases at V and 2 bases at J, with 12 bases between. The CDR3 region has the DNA TGTGCCAGCAGTACTCCAGGGTGGCAAGAGACCCAGTACTTC. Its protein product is CASSTPGWQETQYF.

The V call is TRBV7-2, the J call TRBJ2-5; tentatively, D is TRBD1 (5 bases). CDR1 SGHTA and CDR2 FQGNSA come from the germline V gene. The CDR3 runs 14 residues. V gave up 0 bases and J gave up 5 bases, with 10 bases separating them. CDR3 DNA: TGTGCCAGCAGCTTAGCTATCCCAGGGGAGACCCAGTACTTC. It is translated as CASSLAIPGETQYF. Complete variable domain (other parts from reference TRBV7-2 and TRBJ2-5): GAGVSQSPSNKVTEKGKDVELRCDPISGHTALYWYRQSLGQGLEFLIYFQGNSAPDKSGLPSDRFSAERTGGSVSTLTIQRTQQEDSAVYLCASSLAIPGETQYFGPGTRLLVL.

DNA for the CDR3: TGCAGTGAACTGGACGGGGGCAAAAACATTCAGTACTTC. Protein product: CSELDGGKNIQYF. This chain joins TRBV20-1 and TRBJ2-4; tentative D call: TRBD2 (6 bases). The germline CDR1 and CDR2 sequences are DFQATT and SNEGSKA (reference sequence). Trimming shortened V by 7 bases and J by 3 bases, and 13 bases separated the two germline ends. CDR3 length: 13 residues.

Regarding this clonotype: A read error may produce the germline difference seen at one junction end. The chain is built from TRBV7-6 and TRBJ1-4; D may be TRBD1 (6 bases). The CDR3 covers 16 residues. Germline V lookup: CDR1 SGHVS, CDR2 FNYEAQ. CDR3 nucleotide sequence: TGTGCCAACAGCTCTAGACAGGCTGCAACTAATGAAAAACTGTTTTTT. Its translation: CANSSRQAATNEKLFF.

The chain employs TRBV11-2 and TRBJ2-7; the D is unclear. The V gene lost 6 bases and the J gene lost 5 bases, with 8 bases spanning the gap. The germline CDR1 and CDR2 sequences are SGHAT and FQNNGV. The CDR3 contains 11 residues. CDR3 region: CASRTAHEQYF. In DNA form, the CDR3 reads TGTGCCAGCAGAACGGCCCACGAGCAGTACTTC.

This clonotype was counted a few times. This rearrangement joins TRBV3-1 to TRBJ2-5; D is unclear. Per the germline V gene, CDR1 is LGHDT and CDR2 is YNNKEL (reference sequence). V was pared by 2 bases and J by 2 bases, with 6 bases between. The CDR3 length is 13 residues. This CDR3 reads CASSQSDQETQYF. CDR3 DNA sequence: TGTGCCAGCAGCCAATCAGATCAAGAGACCCAGTACTTC.

For the CDR3, the DNA is TGCAGTGCTACACTTTTGGGCGAGCAGTTCTTC. This sequence encodes CSATLLGEQFF. The V and J genes are TRBV20-1 and TRBJ2-1; no clear D gene. The length of the CDR3 is 11 residues. The V gene's germline CDR1 is DFQATT and CDR2 SNEGSKA (reference sequence). V was pared by 4 bases and J by 10 bases, with 11 bases between.

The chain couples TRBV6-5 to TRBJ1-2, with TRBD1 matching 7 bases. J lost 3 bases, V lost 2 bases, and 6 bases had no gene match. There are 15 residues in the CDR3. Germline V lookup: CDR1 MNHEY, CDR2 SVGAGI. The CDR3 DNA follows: TGTGCCAGCAGTTACAACGACAGGGTGGACTATGGCTACACCTTC. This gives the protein CASSYNDRVDYGYTF.

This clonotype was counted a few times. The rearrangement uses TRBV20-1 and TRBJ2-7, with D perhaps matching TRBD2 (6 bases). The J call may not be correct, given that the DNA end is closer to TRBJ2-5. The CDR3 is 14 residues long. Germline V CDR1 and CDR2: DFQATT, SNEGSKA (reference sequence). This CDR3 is CSAPLAQEGETQYF. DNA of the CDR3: TGCAGTGCCCCACTAGCACAGGAGGGAGAGACCCAGTACTTC.

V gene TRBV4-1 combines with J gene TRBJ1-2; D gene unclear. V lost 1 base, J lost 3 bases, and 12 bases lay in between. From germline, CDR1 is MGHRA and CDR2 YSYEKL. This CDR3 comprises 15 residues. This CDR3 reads CASSQGLGVYYGYTF. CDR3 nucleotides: TGCGCCAGCAGCCAAGGCCTCGGGGTCTACTATGGCTACACCTTC.

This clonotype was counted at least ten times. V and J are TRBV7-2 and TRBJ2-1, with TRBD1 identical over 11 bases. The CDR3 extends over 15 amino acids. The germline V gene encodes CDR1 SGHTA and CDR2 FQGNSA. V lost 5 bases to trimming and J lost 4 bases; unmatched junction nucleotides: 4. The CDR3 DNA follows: TGTGCCAGCAGCCTCCGGGACAGGGGGTACAATGAGCAGTTCTTC. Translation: CASSLRDRGYNEQFF.

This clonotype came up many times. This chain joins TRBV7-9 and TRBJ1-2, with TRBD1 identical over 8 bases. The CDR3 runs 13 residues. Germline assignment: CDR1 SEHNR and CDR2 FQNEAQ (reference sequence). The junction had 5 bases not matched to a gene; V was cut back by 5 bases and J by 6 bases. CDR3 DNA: TGTGCCAGCAGCCTCGGACAGGGACATGGCTACACCTTC. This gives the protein CASSLGQGHGYTF. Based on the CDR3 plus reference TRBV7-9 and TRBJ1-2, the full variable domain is DTGVSQNPRHKITKRGQNVTFRCDPISEHNRLYWYRQTLGQGPEFLTYFQNEAQLEKSRLLSDRFSAERPKGSFSTLEIQRTEQGDSAMYLCASSLGQGHGYTFGSGTRLTVV.

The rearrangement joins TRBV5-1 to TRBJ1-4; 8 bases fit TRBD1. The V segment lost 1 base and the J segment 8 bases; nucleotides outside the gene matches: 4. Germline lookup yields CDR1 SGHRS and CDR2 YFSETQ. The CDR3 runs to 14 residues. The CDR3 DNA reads TGCGCCAGCAGCTTGAGGACAGGGAAGGAAAAACTGTTTTTT. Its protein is CASSLRTGKEKLFF.

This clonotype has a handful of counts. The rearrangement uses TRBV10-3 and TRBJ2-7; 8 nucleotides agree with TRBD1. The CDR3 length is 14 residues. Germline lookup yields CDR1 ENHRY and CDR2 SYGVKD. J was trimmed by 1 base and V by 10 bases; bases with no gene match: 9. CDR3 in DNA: TGTGCCACAACTTCAGGGACAGGATCCTACGAGCAGTACTTC. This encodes CATTSGTGSYEQYF.

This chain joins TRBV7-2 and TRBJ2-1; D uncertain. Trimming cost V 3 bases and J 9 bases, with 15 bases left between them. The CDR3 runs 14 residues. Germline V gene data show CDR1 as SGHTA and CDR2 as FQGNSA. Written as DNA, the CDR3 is TGTGCCAGCAGCTTCAGTAGTCGGTTTGGTGAGCAGTTCTTC. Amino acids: CASSFSSRFGEQFF.

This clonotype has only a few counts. As DNA, the CDR3 is TGTGCCAGCAGCAAAGCGAAAAGGACAGGGGCGGTATGGGACGCCAATGAGCAGTTCTTC. Encoded protein: CASSKAKRTGAVWDANEQFF. The chain uses TRBV21-1 and TRBJ2-1; the DNA was not used to check the table's D call, TRBD1. TRBV21-1 is shown as a pseudogene. There are 20 residues in the CDR3.

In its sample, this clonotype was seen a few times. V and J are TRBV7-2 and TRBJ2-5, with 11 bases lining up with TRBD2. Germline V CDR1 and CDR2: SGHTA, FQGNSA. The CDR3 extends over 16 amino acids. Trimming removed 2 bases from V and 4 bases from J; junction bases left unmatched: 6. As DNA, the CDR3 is TGTGCCAGCAGCTTACCTCCTAGCGGGGGGCCAGAGACCCAGTACTTC. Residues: CASSLPPSGGPETQYF.

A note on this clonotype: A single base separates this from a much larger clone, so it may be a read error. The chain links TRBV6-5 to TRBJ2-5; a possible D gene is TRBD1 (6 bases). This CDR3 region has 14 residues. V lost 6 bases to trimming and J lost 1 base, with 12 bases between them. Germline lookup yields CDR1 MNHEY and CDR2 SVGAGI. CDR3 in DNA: TGTGCCAGCAGGTACCGGACAGCCCAAGAGACCCAGTACTTC. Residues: CASRYRTAQETQYF.

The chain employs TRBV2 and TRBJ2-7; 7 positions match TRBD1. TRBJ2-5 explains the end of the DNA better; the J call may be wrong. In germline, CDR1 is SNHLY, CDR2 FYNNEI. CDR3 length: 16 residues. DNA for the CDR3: TGTGCCAGCAGTCCAGAGACAGGGTGGATGGGAGAGACCCAGTACTTC. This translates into CASSPETGWMGETQYF.